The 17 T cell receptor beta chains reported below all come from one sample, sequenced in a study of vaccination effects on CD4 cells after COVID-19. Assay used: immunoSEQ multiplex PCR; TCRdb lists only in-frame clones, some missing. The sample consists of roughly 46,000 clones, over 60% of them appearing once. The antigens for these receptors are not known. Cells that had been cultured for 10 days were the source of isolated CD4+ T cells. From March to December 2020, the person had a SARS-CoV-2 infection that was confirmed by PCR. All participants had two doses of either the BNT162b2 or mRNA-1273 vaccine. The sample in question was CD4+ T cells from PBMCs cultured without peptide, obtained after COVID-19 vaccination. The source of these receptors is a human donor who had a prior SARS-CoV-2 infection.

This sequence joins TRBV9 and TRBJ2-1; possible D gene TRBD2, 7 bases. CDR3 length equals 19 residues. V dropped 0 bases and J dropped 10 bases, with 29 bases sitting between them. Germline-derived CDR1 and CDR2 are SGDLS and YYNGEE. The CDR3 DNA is TGTGCCAGCAGCGTAGGGGTCAGGGCGGGGGCCTGGGGGACAAGGGAGCAGTTCTTC. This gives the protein CASSVGVRAGAWGTREQFF. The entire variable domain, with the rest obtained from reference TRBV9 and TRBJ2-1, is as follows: DSGVTQTPKHLITATGQRVTLRCSPRSGDLSVYWYQQSLDQGLQFLIQYYNGEERAKGNILERFSAQQFPDLHSELNLSSLELGDSALYFCASSVGVRAGAWGTREQFFGPGTRLTVL.

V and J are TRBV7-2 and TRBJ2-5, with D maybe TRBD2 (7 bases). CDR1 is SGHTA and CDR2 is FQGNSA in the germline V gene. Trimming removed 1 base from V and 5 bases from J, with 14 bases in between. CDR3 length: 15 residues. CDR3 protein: CASSLVGGGWETQYF. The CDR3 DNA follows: TGTGCCAGCAGCTTAGTAGGGGGGGGTTGGGAGACCCAGTACTTC.

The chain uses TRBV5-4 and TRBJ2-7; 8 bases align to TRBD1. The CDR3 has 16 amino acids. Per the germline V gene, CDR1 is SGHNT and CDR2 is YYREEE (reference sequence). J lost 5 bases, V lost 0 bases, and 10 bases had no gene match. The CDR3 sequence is CASSLAPGQGPDEQYF. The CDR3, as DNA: TGTGCCAGCAGCTTGGCCCCCGGACAGGGCCCGGACGAGCAGTACTTC.

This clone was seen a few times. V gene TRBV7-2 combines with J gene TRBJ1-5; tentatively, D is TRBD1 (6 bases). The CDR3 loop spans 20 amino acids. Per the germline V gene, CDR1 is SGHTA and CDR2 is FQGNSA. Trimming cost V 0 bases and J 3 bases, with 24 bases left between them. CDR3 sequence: CASSLAPTSPQGRSNQPQHF. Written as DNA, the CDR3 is TGTGCCAGCAGCTTAGCGCCGACAAGCCCGCAGGGGCGCTCCAATCAGCCCCAGCATTTT.

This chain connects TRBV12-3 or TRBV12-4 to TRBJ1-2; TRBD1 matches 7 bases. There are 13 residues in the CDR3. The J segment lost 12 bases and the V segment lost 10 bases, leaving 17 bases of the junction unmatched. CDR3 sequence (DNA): TGTGCCACCTCAGGATGGGACAGCTGGCCCAACACCTTC. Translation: CATSGWDSWPNTF.

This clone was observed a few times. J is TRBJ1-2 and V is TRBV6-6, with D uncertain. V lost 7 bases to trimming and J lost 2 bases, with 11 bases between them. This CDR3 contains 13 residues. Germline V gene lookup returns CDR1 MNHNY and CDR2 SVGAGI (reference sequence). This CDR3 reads CASTLMANYGYTF. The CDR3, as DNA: TGTGCCAGCACCCTGATGGCCAACTATGGCTACACCTTC.

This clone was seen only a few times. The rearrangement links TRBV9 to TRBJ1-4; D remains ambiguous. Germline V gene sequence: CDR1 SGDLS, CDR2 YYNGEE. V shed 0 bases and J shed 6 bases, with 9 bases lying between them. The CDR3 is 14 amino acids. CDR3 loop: CASSVAPIDEKLFF. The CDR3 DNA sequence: TGTGCCAGCAGCGTAGCCCCAATCGATGAAAAACTGTTTTTT.

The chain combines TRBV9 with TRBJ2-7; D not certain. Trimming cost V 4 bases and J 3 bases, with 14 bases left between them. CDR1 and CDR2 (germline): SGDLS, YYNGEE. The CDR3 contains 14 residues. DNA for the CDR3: TGTGCCAGCAGCTTCCTTCCCAGCAGCTACGAGCAGTACTTC. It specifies CASSFLPSSYEQYF.

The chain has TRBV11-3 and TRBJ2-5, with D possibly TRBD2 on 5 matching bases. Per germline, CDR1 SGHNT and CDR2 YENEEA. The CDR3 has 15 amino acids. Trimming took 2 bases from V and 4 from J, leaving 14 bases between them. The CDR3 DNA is TGTGCCAGCAGCTTATCGGGGAGTCTTGGAGAGACCCAGTACTTC. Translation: CASSLSGSLGETQYF.

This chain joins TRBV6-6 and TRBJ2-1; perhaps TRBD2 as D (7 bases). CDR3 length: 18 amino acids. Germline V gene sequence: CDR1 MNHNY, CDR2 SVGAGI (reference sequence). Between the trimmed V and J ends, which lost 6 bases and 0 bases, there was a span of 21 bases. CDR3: CASSRQPGGLSSYNEQFF. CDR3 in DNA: TGTGCCAGCAGCCGACAACCCGGGGGGCTAAGCTCCTACAATGAGCAGTTCTTC.

CDR3 protein: CASSLTDSNTEAFF. The CDR3 DNA follows: TGTGCCAGCAGCCTAACGGACAGCAACACTGAAGCTTTCTTT. The chain employs TRBV3-1 (or the pseudogene TRBV3-2) and TRBJ1-1, with a possible D match to TRBD1 (6 bases). The CDR3 runs 14 residues. V gave up 4 bases and J gave up 2 bases, with 11 bases separating them. Germline V gene sequence: CDR1 LGHDT, CDR2 YNNKEL (reference sequence).

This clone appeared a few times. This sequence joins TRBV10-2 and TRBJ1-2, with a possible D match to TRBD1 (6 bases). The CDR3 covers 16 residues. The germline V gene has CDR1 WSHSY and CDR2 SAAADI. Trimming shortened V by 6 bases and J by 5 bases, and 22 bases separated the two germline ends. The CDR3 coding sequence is TGCGCCAGCAGGGGGCAAGGAGTAGGGGGGCCTTATGGCTACACCTTC. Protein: CASRGQGVGGPYGYTF.

For the CDR3, the DNA is TGTGCCAGTACCCTCCCGGGACAGGGTTACACCGGGGAGCTGTTTTTT. Its protein product is CASTLPGQGYTGELFF. The rearrangement uses TRBV19 and TRBJ2-2, with 9 bases lining up with TRBD1. The length of the CDR3 is 16 residues. CDR1 LNHDA and CDR2 SQIVND come from the germline V gene (reference sequence). J gave up 3 bases and V 7 bases, and 9 bases lay outside the gene matches.

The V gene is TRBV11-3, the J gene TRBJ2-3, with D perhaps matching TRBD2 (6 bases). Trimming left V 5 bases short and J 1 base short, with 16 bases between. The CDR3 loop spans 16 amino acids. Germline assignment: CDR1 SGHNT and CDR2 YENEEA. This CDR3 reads CASSDGGSRGTDTQYF. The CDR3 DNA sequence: TGTGCCAGCAGCGACGGGGGAAGTCGGGGCACAGATACGCAGTATTTT. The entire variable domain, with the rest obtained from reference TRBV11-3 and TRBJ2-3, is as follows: EAGVVQSPRYKIIEKKQPVAFWCNPISGHNTLYWYLQNLGQGPELLIRYENEEAVDDSQLPKDRFSAERLKGVDSTLKIQPAELGDSAVYLCASSDGGSRGTDTQYFGPGTRLTVL.

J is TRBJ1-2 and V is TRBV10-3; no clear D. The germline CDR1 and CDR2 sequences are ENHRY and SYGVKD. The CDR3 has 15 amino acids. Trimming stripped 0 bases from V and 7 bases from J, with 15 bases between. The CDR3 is CAISESLRMGSGYTF. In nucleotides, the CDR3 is TGTGCCATCAGTGAGTCGTTACGTATGGGGTCTGGCTACACCTTC.

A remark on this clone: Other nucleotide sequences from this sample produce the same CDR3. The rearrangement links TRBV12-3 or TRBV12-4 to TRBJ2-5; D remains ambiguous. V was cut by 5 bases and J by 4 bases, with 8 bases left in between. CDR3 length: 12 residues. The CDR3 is CASSPVRETQYF. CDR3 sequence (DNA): TGTGCCAGCAGTCCCGTTAGAGAGACCCAGTACTTC.

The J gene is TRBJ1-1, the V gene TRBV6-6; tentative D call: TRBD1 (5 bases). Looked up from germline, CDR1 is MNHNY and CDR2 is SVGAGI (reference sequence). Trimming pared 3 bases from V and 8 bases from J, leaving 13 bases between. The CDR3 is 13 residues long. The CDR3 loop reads CASSYGTHREAFF. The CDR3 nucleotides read TGTGCCAGCAGTTATGGGACCCATCGGGAAGCTTTCTTT.